This TCR beta chain was captured in a study of CD8 T cells in ankylosing spondylitis. The study's findings and limits: There was a TCR beta motif, made of eight highly homologous variants, that appeared characteristic of ankylosing spondylitis blood. Disease-linked clones had a CD8+ phenotype and relatively low frequency in peripheral blood. Disease-linked clones were reportedly significantly enriched in matched ankylosing spondylitis synovial fluid.

At least ten counts were recorded for this clonotype. Its specificity is not known. CDR1 is SGHVS and CDR2 is FQNEAQ in the germline V gene. The CDR3 consists of 17 residues. J lost 4 bases, V lost 2 bases, and 10 bases had no gene match. Quantitative 5'-RACE with molecular barcodes was used to make the TCR beta libraries. TCRdb called the 5' RACE reads again in MiXCR, with one record for every CDR3 protein. The data contain about 330,000 distinct CDR3 sequences, 8% of them singletons. Sequencing was done on a sample of blood, either unsorted or a sorted T cell fraction (not recorded which). The source is a male donor with ankylosing spondylitis. The rearrangement links TRBV7-8 to TRBJ2-5; TRBD2 agrees at 10 bases. Written as DNA, the CDR3 is TGTGCCAGCAGCTTAATAGGGGGCGGGACTAGCGCAGAGACCCAGTACTTC. It encodes CASSLIGGGTSAETQYF.